This T cell receptor beta chain was retrieved from a study of shared clonotypes between healthy human individuals. Trimming left V 7 bases short and J 3 bases short, with 9 bases between. Germline V CDR1 and CDR2: SQVTM, ANQGSEA. This CDR3 spans 12 amino acids. This table comes from immunoSEQ multiplex PCR, and its TCRdb copy is limited to in-frame clones, with some not included. The sample lists over a million clones, roughly 97% occurring once. The V and J genes are TRBV29-1 and TRBJ2-2; D not resolved. Sequenced: naive CD4+ T cells sorted from blood. This sample's subset: CD45RA+ positively selected. The source of this sequence is a man between 25 and 39 years old in good health. The CDR3 coding sequence is TGCAGCGGACTCTTTTACACCGGGGAGCTGTTTTTT. As protein: CSGLFYTGELFF.